Shown below are 18 T cell receptor beta chains from a single sample sequenced in a study of technical replicates of blood from a few donors. Measured with immunoSEQ multiplex PCR; TCRdb has only the in-frame clones, and not every one. The table includes tens of thousands of clones, around nine tenths detected once. Sequenced input: T cells isolated from PBMCs. The receptors derive from a human donor in good health.

This chain uses TRBV9 with TRBJ2-7; TRBD2 might be the D (5 bases). The CDR3 has 13 residues. Germline-derived CDR1 and CDR2 are SGDLS and YYNGEE. Trimming stripped 0 bases from V and 6 bases from J, with 10 bases between. The DNA for the CDR3 is TGTGCCAGCAGCGTAGGAGGGCAAGGCGAGCAGTACTTC. It yields the protein CASSVGGQGEQYF.

This sequence joins TRBV27 and TRBJ1-4, with 10 bases lining up with TRBD1. V shed 4 bases, J shed 6 bases, and the junction held 5 bases outside the gene matches. The CDR3 runs 15 residues. Germline V gives CDR1 MNHEY, CDR2 SMNVEV (reference sequence). The CDR3: CASSSTGTGDEKLFF. The DNA for the CDR3 is TGTGCCAGCAGTTCAACCGGGACAGGGGATGAAAAACTGTTTTTT.

V usage is TRBV7-6 and J usage is TRBJ2-7; D gene unclear. Germline V CDR1 and CDR2: SGHVS, FNYEAQ. The CDR3 extends over 11 amino acids. Trimming pared 6 bases from V and 4 bases from J, leaving 7 bases between. As DNA, the CDR3 is TGTGCCAGCAGTCTGACATACGAGCAGTACTTC. Translating gives CASSLTYEQYF.

The rearrangement uses TRBV11-2 and TRBJ2-3; TRBD1 is a possible D gene (6 bases). This CDR3 is built from 14 residues. With 7 bases removed from V and 2 bases from J, the gap between germline ends came to 13 bases. CDR1 SGHAT and CDR2 FQNNGV come from the germline V gene. CDR3 DNA sequence: TGTGCCAGCACCCTCGGACAGACCACAGATACGCAGTATTTT. This codes for CASTLGQTTDTQYF.

The chain uses TRBV29-1 and TRBJ1-1; D might be TRBD1 (6 bases). The CDR3 contains 15 residues. V was trimmed by 4 bases and J by 4 bases, leaving 19 bases between them. The germline gives CDR1 SQVTM, CDR2 ANQGSEA. CDR3 residues: CSVVYLQGGGTEAFF. CDR3 DNA sequence: TGCAGCGTTGTATACCTACAGGGTGGGGGCACTGAAGCTTTCTTT. Based on the CDR3 plus reference TRBV29-1 and TRBJ1-1, the full variable domain is SAVISQKPSRDICQRGTSLTIQCQVDSQVTMMFWYRQQPGQSLTLIATANQGSEATYESGFVIDKFPISRPNLTFSTLTVSNMSPEDSSIYLCSVVYLQGGGTEAFFGQGTRLTVV.

As DNA, the CDR3 is TGTGCCAGCAGTTTTACCCTATTACAGGGAGAGAGAGGCTACACCTTC. Protein product: CASSFTLLQGERGYTF. The chain recombines TRBV28 with TRBJ1-2; maybe TRBD1 (6 bases). Germline V CDR1 and CDR2: MDHEN, SYDVKM. V was shortened by 3 bases and J by 8 bases, with 22 bases between the two germline ends. The CDR3 consists of 16 residues.

The genes are TRBV9 and TRBJ2-2; 9 positions agree with TRBD2. The CDR3 length is 15 residues. The germline CDR1 and CDR2 sequences are SGDLS and YYNGEE. The V gene end was trimmed by 3 bases and the J gene end by 3 bases; junction bases not matched to a gene: 3. DNA of the CDR3: TGTGCCAGCAGCGGGGCGGGGGGGTACACCGGGGAGCTGTTTTTT. Protein: CASSGAGGYTGELFF.

The rearrangement joins TRBV9 to TRBJ2-5; 8 bases align to TRBD1. V lost 4 bases, J lost 4 bases, and 6 bases stayed unmatched. This CDR3 spans 14 amino acids. From germline, CDR1 is SGDLS and CDR2 YYNGEE. This CDR3 is CASSLAGGAETQYF. The CDR3 DNA reads TGTGCCAGCAGCCTCGCAGGGGGCGCAGAGACCCAGTACTTC.

The chain couples TRBV5-5 to TRBJ2-2, with a weak D call TRBD2 (5 bases). V was trimmed by 0 bases and J by 2 bases, leaving 14 bases between them. This CDR3 comprises 17 residues. The germline V gene encodes CDR1 SGHKS and CDR2 YYEKEE (reference sequence). Here the CDR3 DNA reads TGTGCCAGCAGCTTGGCCTTGAGGGCAATAAACACCGGGGAGCTGTTTTTT. This gives the protein CASSLALRAINTGELFF.

The gene calls are TRBV28 and TRBJ1-4, with D tentatively TRBD1 (6 bases). The CDR3 length is 15 residues. The V gene's germline CDR1 is MDHEN and CDR2 SYDVKM. V dropped 5 bases and J dropped 5 bases, with 15 bases sitting between them. Here the CDR3 reads CASSDLTGINEKLFF. CDR3 DNA: TGTGCCAGCAGTGATCTGACAGGAATAAATGAAAAACTGTTTTTT. The full variable domain, its missing parts supplied by reference TRBV28 and TRBJ1-4, is DVKVTQSSRYLVKRTGEKVFLECVQDMDHENMFWYRQDPGLGLRLIYFSYDVKMKEKGDIPEGYSVSREKKERFSLILESASTNQTSMYLCASSDLTGINEKLFFGSGTQLSVL.

The chain is built from TRBV6-5 and TRBJ2-5, with D possibly being TRBD1 (5 bases). The CDR3 has 15 amino acids. Trimming took off 6 bases at V and 4 bases at J, with 18 bases between the two ends. In germline, CDR1 is MNHEY, CDR2 SVGAGI. The CDR3 region has the DNA TGTGCCAGCAGCCTTTACTCGATGGGGCCAGAGACCCAGTACTTC. The encoded protein is CASSLYSMGPETQYF.

The chain links TRBV4-3 to TRBJ2-1; 13 nucleotides agree with TRBD2. The CDR3 extends over 16 amino acids. J was trimmed by 7 bases and V by 4 bases; bases with no gene match: 7. The germline CDR1 and CDR2 sequences are LGHNA and YSLEER. The CDR3 sequence is CASSPAGLAGVNEQFF. The DNA of the CDR3 is TGCGCCAGCAGCCCCGCAGGACTAGCGGGAGTTAATGAGCAGTTCTTC.

The V gene is TRBV28, the J gene TRBJ1-5; 8 nucleotides agree with TRBD1. Germline CDR1 MDHEN, CDR2 SYDVKM. The CDR3 sequence is 15 residues long. With V trimmed by 5 bases and J by 2 bases, 5 bases remained unmatched. The CDR3 protein is CASSVQGVGNQPQHF. The CDR3, as DNA: TGTGCCAGCAGTGTACAGGGGGTGGGCAATCAGCCCCAGCATTTT.

This chain connects TRBV29-1 to TRBJ2-1; perhaps TRBD1 as D (6 bases). The CDR3 runs 13 residues. The germline V gene encodes CDR1 SQVTM and CDR2 ANQGSEA. Deletions cut 4 bases from V and 3 bases from J, with 10 bases between. The CDR3 is CSVGQEYYNEQFF. The CDR3 nucleotides are TGCAGCGTTGGACAGGAGTACTACAATGAGCAGTTCTTC.

The chain employs TRBV27 and TRBJ1-2, with D possibly matching TRBD1 (5 bases). Trimming took off 5 bases at V and 8 bases at J, with 9 bases between the two ends. Germline-derived CDR1 and CDR2 are MNHEY and SMNVEV (reference sequence). The CDR3 is 11 residues long. The CDR3 region is CASSPGNGYTF. The CDR3 DNA sequence: TGTGCCAGCAGTCCAGGGAACGGCTACACCTTC.

This CDR3 reads CASSRTGTGMFYEQYF. The CDR3, as DNA: TGTGCCAGCAGCCGCACCGGGACAGGGATGTTCTACGAGCAGTACTTC. The chain couples TRBV14 to TRBJ2-7; 9 bases are a match to TRBD1. V lost 4 bases, J lost 3 bases, and 10 bases stayed unmatched. Germline V gene sequence: CDR1 SGHDN, CDR2 FVKESK. This CDR3 is built from 16 residues.

The chain is built from TRBV6-6 and TRBJ2-3; 10 positions agree with TRBD2. The germline V gene encodes CDR1 MNHNY and CDR2 SVGAGI (reference sequence). V lost 10 bases, J lost 2 bases, and 12 bases stayed unmatched. CDR3 length equals 16 residues. CDR3 region: CATLPGTSDFTDTQYF. CDR3 DNA sequence: TGTGCCACCTTACCCGGGACTAGCGATTTCACAGATACGCAGTATTTT.

The chain has TRBV5-6 and TRBJ1-5, with D tentatively TRBD1 (5 bases). The CDR3 is made up of 16 amino acids. The germline V and J ends were trimmed by 1 base and 4 bases, with 15 bases remaining between them. CDR1 and CDR2 from the germline V gene are SGHDT and YYEEEE. CDR3 bases: TGTGCCAGCAGCTTGTTAACCGATGGGGGGAATCAGCCCCAGCATTTT. Its protein product is CASSLLTDGGNQPQHF.